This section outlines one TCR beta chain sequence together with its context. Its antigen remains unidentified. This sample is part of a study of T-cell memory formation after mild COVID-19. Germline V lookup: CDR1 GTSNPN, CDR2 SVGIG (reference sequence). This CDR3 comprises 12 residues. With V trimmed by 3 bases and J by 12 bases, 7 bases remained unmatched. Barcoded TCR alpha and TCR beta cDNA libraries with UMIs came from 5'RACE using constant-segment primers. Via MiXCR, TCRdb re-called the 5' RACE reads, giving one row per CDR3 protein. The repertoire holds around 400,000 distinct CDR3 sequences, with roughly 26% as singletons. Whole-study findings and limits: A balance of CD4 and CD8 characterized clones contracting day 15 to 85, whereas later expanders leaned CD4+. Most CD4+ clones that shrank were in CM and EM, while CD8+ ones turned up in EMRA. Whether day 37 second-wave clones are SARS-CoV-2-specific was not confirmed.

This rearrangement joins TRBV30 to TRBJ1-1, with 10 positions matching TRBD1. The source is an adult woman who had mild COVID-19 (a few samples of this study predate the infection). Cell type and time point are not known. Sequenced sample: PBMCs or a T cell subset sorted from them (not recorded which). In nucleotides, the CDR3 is TGTGCCTGGAGCTCCTGGACAGGGGGGACTTTCTTT. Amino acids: CAWSSWTGGTFF. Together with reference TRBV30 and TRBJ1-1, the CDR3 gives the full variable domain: SQTIHQWPATLVQPVGSPLSLECTVEGTSNPNLYWYRQAAGRGLQLLFYSVGIGQISSEVPQNLSASRPQDRQFILSSKKLLLSDSGFYLCAWSSWTGGTFFGQGTRLTVV.